The entry that follows covers one TCR beta chain sequence. Profiled with immunoSEQ multiplex PCR; TCRdb holds only in-frame clones, not every one. The table includes tens of thousands of clones, roughly 84% detected once. Germline assignment: CDR1 SNHLY and CDR2 FYNNEI. The CDR3 is 15 residues long. Trimming took 4 bases from V and 4 from J, leaving 11 bases between them. These data belong to a study of cytomegalovirus exposure and HLA in healthy donors. The V and J genes are TRBV2 and TRBJ2-6; possibly TRBD1 for D (5 bases). The sample taken for sequencing was PBMCs. The sequence was obtained from a woman aged 18 to 35 in good health and CMV-seropositive. CDR3 sequence: CASSGPGRGANVLTF. CDR3 nucleotides: TGTGCCAGCAGTGGCCCAGGGCGAGGGGCCAACGTCCTGACTTTC.